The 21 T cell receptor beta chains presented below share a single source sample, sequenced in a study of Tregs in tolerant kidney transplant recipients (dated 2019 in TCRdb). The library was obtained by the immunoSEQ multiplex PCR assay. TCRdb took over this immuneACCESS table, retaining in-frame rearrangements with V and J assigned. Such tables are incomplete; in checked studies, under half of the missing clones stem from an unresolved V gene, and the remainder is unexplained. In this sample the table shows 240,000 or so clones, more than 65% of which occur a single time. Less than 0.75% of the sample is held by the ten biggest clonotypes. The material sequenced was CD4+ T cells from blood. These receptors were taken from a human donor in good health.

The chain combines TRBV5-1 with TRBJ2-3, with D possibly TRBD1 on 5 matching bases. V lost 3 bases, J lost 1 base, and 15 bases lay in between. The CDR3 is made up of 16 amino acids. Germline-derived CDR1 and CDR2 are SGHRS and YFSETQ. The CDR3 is CASSSQHRLGTDTQYF. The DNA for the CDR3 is TGCGCCAGCAGCTCACAGCACAGGTTGGGCACAGATACGCAGTATTTT.

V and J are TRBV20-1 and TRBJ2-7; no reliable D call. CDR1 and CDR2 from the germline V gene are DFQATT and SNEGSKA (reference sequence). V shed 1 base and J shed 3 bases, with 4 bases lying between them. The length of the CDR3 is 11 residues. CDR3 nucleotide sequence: TGCAGTGCTAGAGGAAACTACGAGCAGTACTTC. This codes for CSARGNYEQYF.

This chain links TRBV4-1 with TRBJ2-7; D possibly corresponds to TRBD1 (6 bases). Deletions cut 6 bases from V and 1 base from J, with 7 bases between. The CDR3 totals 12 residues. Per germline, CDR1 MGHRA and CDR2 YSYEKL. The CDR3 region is CASRGGSYEQYF. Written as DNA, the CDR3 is TGCGCCAGCAGAGGGGGATCCTACGAGCAGTACTTC.

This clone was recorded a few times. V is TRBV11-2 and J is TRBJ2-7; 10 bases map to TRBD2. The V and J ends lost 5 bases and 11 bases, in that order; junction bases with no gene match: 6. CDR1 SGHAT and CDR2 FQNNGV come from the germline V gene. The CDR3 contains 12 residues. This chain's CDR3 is CASSLGTSAEYF. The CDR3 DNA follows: TGTGCCAGCAGCCTTGGGACTAGCGCGGAGTACTTC.

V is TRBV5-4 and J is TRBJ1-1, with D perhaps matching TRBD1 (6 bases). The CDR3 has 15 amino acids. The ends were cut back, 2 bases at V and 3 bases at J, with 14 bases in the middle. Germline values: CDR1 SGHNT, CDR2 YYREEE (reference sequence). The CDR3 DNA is TGTGCCAGCAGCTTTGACGGGGGCAGGGACACTGAAGCTTTCTTT. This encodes CASSFDGGRDTEAFF.

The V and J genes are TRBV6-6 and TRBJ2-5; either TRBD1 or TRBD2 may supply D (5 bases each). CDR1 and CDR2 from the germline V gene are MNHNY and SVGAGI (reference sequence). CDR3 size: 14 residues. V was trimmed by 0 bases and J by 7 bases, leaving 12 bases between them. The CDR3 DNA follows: TGTGCCAGCAGTTACTCGGGAGCAGGGTGGACCCAGTACTTC. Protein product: CASSYSGAGWTQYF.

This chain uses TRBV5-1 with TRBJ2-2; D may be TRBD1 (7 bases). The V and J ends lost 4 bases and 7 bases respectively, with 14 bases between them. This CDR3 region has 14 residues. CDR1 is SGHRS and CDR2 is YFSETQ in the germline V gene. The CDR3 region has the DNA TGCGCCAGCAGCCCAAGACAGGGACTCGGGGAGCTGTTTTTT. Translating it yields CASSPRQGLGELFF. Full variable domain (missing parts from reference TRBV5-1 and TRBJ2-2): KAGVTQTPRYLIKTRGQQVTLSCSPISGHRSVSWYQQTPGQGLQFLFEYFSETQRNKGNFPGRFSGRQFSNSRSEMNVSTLELGDSALYLCASSPRQGLGELFFGEGSRLTVL.

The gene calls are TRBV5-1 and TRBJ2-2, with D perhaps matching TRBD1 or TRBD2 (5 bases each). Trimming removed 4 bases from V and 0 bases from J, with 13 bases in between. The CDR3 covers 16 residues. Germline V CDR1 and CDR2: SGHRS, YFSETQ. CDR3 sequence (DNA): TGCGCCAGCAGCGGCCGGGACGGATCGAACACCGGGGAGCTGTTTTTT. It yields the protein CASSGRDGSNTGELFF. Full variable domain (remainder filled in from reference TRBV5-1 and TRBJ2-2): KAGVTQTPRYLIKTRGQQVTLSCSPISGHRSVSWYQQTPGQGLQFLFEYFSETQRNKGNFPGRFSGRQFSNSRSEMNVSTLELGDSALYLCASSGRDGSNTGELFFGEGSRLTVL.

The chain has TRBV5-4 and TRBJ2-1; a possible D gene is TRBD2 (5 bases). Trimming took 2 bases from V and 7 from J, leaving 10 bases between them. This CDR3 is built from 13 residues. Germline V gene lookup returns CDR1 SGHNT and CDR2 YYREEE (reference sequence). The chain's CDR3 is CASSFSRDNEQFF. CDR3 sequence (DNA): TGTGCCAGCAGCTTCTCGAGGGATAATGAGCAGTTCTTC.

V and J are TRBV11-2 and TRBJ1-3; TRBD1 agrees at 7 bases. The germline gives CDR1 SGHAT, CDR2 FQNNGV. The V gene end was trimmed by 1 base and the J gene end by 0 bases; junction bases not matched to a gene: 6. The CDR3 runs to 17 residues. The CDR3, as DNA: TGTGCCAGCAGCTTAGGTCCGACAGGGCTCTCTGGAAACACCATATATTTT. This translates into CASSLGPTGLSGNTIYF.

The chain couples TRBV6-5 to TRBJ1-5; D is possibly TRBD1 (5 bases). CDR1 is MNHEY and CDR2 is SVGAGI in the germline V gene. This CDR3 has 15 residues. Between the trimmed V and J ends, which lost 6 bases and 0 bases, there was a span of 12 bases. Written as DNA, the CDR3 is TGTGCCAGCAGGGTAGCGGGGGGTAGCAATCAGCCCCAGCATTTT. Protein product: CASRVAGGSNQPQHF.

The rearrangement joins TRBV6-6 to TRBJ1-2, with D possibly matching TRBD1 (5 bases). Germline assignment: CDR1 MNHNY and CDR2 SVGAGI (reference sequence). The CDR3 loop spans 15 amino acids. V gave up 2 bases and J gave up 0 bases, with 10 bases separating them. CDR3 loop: CASSYPGGANYGYTF. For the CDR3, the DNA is TGTGCCAGCAGTTACCCGGGGGGGGCTAACTATGGCTACACCTTC.

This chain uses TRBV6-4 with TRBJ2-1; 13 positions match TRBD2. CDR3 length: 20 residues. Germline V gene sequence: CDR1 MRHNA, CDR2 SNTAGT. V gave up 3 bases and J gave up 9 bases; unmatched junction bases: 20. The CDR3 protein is CASSERTSGGALLSGSEQFF. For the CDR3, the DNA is TGTGCCAGCAGTGAACGGACTAGCGGGGGAGCCCTCCTTTCGGGCAGTGAGCAGTTCTTC.

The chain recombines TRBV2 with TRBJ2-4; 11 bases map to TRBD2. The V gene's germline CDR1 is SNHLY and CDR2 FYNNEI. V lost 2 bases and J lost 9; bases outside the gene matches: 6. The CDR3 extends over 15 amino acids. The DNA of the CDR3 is TGTGCCAGCAGTGAAAATAGCGGGGGGGCCGGCATTCAGTACTTC. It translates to CASSENSGGAGIQYF. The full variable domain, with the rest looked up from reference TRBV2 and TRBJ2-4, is EPEVTQTPSHQVTQMGQEVILRCVPISNHLYFYWYRQILGQKVEFLVSFYNNEISEKSEIFDDQFSVERPDGSNFTLKIRSTKLEDSAMYFCASSENSGGAGIQYFGAGTRLSVL.

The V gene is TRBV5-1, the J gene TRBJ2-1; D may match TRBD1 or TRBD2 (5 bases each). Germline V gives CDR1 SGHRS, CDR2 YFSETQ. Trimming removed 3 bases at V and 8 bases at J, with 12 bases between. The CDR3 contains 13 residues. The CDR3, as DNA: TGCGCCAGCAGCTGGGGTGGGGGTTATGAGCAGTTCTTC. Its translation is CASSWGGGYEQFF.

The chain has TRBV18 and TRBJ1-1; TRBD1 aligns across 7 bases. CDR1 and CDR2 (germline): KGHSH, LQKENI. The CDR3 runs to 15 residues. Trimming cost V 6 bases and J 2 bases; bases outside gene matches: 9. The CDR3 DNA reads TGTGCCAGCTCGCCTCTTAGGGACAGCAACACTGAAGCTTTCTTT. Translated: CASSPLRDSNTEAFF.

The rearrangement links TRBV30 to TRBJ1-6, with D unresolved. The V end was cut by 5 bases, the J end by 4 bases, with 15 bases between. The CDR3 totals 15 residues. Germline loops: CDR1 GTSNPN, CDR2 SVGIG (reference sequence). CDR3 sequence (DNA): TGTGCCTGGGAAGGGAGGGCGGCTTATAATTCACCCCTCCACTTT. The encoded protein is CAWEGRAAYNSPLHF.

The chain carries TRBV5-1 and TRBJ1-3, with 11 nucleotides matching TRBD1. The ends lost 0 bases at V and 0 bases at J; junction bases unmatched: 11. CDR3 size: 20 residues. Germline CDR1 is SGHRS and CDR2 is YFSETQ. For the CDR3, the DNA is TGCGCCAGCAGCTTGGAGGTCGGACAGGGGGCCTTCGGCTCTGGAAACACCATATATTTT. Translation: CASSLEVGQGAFGSGNTIYF.

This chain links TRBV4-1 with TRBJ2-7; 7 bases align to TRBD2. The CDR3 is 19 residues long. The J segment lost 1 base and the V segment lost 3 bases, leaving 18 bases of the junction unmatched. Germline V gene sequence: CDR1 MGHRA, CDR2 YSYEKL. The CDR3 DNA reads TGCGCCAGCAGCCATCCCCAGGGACTATGGGATAGGAGGTCCTACGAGCAGTACTTC. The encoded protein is CASSHPQGLWDRRSYEQYF.

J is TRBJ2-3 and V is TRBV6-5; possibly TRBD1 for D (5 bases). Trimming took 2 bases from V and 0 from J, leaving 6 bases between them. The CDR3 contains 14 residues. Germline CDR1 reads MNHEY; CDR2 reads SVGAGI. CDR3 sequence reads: CASSYQGSTDTQYF. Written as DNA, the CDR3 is TGTGCCAGCAGTTACCAGGGCAGCACAGATACGCAGTATTTT.

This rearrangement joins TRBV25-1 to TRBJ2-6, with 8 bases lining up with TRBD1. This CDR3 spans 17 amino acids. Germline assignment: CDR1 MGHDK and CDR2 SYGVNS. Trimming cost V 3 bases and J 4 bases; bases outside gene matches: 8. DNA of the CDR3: TGTGCCAGCAGTGAGCCCAGGGGGCTGAGGGGGGCCAACGTCCTGACTTTC. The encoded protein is CASSEPRGLRGANVLTF.